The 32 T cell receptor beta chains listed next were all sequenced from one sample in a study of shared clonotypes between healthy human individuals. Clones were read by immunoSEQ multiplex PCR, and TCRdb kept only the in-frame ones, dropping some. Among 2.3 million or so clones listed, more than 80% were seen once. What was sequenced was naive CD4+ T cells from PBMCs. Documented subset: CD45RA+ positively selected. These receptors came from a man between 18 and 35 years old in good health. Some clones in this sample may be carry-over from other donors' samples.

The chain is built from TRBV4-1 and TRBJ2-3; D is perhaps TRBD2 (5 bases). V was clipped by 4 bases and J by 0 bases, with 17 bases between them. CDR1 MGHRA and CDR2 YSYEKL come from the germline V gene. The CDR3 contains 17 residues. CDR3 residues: CASSPLVVGGSTDTQYF. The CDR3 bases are TGCGCCAGCAGCCCCCTAGTGGTTGGCGGGAGCACAGATACGCAGTATTTT.

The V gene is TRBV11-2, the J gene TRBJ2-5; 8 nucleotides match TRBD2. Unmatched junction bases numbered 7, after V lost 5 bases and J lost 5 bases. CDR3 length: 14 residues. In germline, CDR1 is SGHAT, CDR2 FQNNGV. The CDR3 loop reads CASSPTSALETQYF. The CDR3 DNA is TGTGCCAGCAGCCCGACTAGCGCCCTGGAGACCCAGTACTTC. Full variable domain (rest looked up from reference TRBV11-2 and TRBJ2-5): EAGVAQSPRYKIIEKRQSVAFWCNPISGHATLYWYQQILGQGPKLLIQFQNNGVVDDSQLPKDRFSAERLKGVDSTLKIQPAKLEDSAVYLCASSPTSALETQYFGPGTRLLVL.

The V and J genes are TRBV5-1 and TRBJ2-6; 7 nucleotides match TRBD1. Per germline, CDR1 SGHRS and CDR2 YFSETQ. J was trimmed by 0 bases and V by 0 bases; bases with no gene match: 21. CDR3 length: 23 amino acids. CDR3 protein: CASSLGQGMDLALGGSGANVLTF. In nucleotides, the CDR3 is TGCGCCAGCAGCTTGGGACAGGGAATGGACTTAGCTCTGGGTGGCTCTGGGGCCAACGTCCTGACTTTC.

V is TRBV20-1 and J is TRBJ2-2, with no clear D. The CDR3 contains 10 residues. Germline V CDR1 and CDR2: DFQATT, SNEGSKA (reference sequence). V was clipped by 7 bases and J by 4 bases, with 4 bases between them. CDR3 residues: CSVATGELFF. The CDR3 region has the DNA TGCAGTGTGGCCACCGGGGAGCTGTTTTTT.

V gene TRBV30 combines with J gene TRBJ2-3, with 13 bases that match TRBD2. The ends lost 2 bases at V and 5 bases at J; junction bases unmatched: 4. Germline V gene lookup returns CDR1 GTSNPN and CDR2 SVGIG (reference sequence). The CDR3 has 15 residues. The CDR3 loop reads CAWSPLAGGQDTQYF. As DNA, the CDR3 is TGTGCCTGGAGTCCACTAGCGGGGGGGCAAGATACGCAGTATTTT.

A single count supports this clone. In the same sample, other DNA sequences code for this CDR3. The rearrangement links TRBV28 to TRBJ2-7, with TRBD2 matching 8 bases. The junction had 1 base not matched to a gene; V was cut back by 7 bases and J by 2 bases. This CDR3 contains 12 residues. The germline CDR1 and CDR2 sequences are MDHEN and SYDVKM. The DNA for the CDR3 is TGTGCCAGCACGGGAGGGCCCTACGAGCAGTACTTC. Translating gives CASTGGPYEQYF.

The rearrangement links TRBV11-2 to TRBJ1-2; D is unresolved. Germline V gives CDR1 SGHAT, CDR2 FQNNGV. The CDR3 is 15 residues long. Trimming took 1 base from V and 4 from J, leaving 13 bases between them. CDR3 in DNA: TGTGCCAGCAGCTTAGGTACACGGCCATTCTATGGCTACACCTTC. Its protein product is CASSLGTRPFYGYTF.

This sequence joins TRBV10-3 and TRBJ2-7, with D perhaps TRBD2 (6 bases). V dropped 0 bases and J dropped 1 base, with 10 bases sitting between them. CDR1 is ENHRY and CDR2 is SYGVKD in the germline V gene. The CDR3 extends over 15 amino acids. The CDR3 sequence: CAISESPGRSYEQYF. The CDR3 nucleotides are TGTGCCATCAGTGAGTCTCCGGGGAGGTCCTACGAGCAGTACTTC.

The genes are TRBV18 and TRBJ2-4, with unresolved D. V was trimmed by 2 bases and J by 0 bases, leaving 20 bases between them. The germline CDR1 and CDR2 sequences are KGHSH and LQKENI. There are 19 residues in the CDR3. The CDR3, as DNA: TGTGCCAGCTCACCATTCGGGCAGACCAATATACTAGCCAAAAACATTCAGTACTTC. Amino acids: CASSPFGQTNILAKNIQYF. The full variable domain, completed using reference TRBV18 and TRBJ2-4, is NAGVMQNPRHLVRRRGQEARLRCSPMKGHSHVYWYRQLPEEGLKFMVYLQKENIIDESGMPKERFSAEFPKEGPSILRIQQVVRGDSAAYFCASSPFGQTNILAKNIQYFGAGTRLSVL.

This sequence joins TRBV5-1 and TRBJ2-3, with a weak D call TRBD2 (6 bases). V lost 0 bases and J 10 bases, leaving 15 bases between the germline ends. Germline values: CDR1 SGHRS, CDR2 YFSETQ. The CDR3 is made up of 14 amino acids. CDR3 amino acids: CASSLAGAEGAQYF. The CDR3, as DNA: TGCGCCAGCAGCTTGGCGGGAGCCGAAGGGGCGCAGTATTTT.

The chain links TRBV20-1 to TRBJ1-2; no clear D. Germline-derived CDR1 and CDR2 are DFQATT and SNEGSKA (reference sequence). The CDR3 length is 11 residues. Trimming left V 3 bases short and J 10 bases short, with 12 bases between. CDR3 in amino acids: CSASPRTIYTF. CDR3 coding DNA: TGCAGTGCTAGCCCTAGAACCATCTACACCTTC.

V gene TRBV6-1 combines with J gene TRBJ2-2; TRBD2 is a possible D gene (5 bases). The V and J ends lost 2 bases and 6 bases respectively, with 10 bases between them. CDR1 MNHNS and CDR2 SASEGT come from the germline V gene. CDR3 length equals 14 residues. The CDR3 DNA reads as TGTGCCAGCAGTGAAACTAGAAAAGCCGGGGAGCTGTTTTTT. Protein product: CASSETRKAGELFF.

CDR3 coding DNA: TGTGCCAGCAGCCCCCCCCGGGGGGCGGCTTTCTTT. Translating it yields CASSPPRGAAFF. This chain links TRBV7-2 with TRBJ1-1; weak D call: TRBD1 (6 bases). Germline loops: CDR1 SGHTA, CDR2 FQGNSA. This CDR3 spans 12 amino acids. The V end was cut by 5 bases, the J end by 11 bases, with 15 bases between. Using reference TRBV7-2 and TRBJ1-1 for the parts outside the CDR3, the full variable domain is GAGVSQSPSNKVTEKGKDVELRCDPISGHTALYWYRQSLGQGLEFLIYFQGNSAPDKSGLPSDRFSAERTGGSVSTLTIQRTQQEDSAVYLCASSPPRGAAFFGQGTRLTVV.

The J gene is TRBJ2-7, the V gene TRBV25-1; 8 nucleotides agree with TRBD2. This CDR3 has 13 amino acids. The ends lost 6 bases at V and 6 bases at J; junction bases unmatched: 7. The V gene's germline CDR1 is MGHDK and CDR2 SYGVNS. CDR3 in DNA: TGTGCCAGCAGACCGACCGGGGGGGGCGAGCAGTACTTC. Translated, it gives CASRPTGGGEQYF.

This chain's CDR3 is CASSFLREIGEQYF. CDR3 coding DNA: TGTGCCAGCAGCTTTCTGCGGGAGATAGGCGAGCAGTACTTC. V gene TRBV7-9 combines with J gene TRBJ2-7, with 7 bases matching TRBD2. The CDR3 is made up of 14 amino acids. The J segment lost 6 bases and the V segment lost 3 bases, leaving 8 bases of the junction unmatched. Germline CDR1 SEHNR, CDR2 FQNEAQ (reference sequence). The full variable domain, rest sourced from reference TRBV7-9 and TRBJ2-7, is DTGVSQNPRHKITKRGQNVTFRCDPISEHNRLYWYRQTLGQGPEFLTYFQNEAQLEKSRLLSDRFSAERPKGSFSTLEIQRTEQGDSAMYLCASSFLREIGEQYFGPGTRLTVT.

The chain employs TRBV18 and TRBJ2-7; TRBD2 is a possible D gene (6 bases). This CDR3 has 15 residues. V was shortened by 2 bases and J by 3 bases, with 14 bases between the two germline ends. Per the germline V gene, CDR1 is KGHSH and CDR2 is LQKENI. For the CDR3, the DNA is TGTGCCAGCTCACCATTGGGCGGGGCCTACTACGAGCAGTACTTC. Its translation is CASSPLGGAYYEQYF.

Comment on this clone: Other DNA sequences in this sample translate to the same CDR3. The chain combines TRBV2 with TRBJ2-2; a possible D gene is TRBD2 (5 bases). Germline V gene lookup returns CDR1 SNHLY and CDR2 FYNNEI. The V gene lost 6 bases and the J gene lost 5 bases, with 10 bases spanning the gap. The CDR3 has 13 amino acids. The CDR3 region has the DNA TGTGCCAGCAGCGGGATTAGGACCGGGGAGCTGTTTTTT. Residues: CASSGIRTGELFF.

The CDR3 region is CAISGSVTPTEAFF. DNA for the CDR3: TGTGCCATCAGTGGATCAGTTACCCCCACTGAAGCTTTCTTT. The chain joins TRBV10-3 to TRBJ1-1, with D hard to call. Germline V CDR1 and CDR2: ENHRY, SYGVKD. The CDR3 contains 14 residues. V lost 4 bases, J lost 4 bases, and 13 bases lay in between.

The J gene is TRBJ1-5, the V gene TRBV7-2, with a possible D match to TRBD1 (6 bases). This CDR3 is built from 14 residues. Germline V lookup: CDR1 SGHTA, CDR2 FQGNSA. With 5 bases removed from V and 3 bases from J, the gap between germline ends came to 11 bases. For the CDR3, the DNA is TGTGCCAGCAGCCCAACAGGGTACAATCAGCCCCAGCATTTT. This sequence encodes CASSPTGYNQPQHF.

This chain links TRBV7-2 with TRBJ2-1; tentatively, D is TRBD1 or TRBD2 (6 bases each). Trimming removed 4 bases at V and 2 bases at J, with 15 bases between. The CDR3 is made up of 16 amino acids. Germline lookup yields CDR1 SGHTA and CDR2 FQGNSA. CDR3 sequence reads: CASSWGAGSAYNEQFF. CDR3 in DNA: TGTGCCAGCAGCTGGGGGGCGGGATCGGCCTACAATGAGCAGTTCTTC.

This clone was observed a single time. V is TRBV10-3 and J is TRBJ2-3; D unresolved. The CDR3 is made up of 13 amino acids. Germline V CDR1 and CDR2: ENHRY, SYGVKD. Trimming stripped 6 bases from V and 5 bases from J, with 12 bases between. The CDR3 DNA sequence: TGTGCCATCAGCCAGGTCGCAGGAGATACGCAGTATTTT. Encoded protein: CAISQVAGDTQYF.

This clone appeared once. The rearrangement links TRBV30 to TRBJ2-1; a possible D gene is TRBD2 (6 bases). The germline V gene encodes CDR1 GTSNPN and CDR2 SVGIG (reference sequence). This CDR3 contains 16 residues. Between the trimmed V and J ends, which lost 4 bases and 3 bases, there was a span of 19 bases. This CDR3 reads CAWTTLATNDYNEQFF. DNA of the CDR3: TGTGCCTGGACGACTCTAGCGACTAACGACTACAATGAGCAGTTCTTC.

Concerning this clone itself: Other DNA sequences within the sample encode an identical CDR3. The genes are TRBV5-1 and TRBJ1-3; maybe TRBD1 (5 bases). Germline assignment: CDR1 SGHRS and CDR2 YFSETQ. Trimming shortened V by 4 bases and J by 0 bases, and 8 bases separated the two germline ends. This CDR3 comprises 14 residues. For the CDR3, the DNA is TGCGCCAGCAGCCTCGGGACCTCTGGAAACACCATATATTTT. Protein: CASSLGTSGNTIYF.

Here the CDR3 reads CASHAGGSSYEQYF. In DNA form, the CDR3 reads TGTGCCAGCCATGCAGGGGGCAGCTCCTACGAGCAGTACTTC. The chain links TRBV28 to TRBJ2-7; 8 bases agree with TRBD1. J gave up 0 bases and V 8 bases, and 6 bases lay outside the gene matches. Germline CDR1 MDHEN, CDR2 SYDVKM. The CDR3 is 14 residues long.

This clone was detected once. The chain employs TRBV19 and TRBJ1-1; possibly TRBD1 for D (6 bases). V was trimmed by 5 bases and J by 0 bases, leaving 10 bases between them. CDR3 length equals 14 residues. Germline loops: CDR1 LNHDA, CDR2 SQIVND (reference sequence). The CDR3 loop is CASSVQGVNTEAFF. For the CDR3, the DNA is TGTGCCAGTAGTGTACAGGGCGTGAACACTGAAGCTTTCTTT.

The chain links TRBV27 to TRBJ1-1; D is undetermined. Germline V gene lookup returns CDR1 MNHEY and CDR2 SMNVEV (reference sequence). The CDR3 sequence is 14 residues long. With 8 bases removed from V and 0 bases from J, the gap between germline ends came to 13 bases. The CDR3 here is CASRRIQLNTEAFF. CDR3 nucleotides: TGTGCCAGCCGACGGATACAGCTGAACACTGAAGCTTTCTTT.

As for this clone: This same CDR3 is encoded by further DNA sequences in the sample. The CDR3 DNA reads as TGTGCCAGCAGCTTGGGGGCAGAGCAGTACTTC. Amino acid sequence: CASSLGAEQYF. The chain is built from TRBV5-4 and TRBJ2-7; D call uncertain. This CDR3 spans 11 amino acids. Germline-derived CDR1 and CDR2 are SGHNT and YYREEE (reference sequence). V lost 0 bases to trimming and J lost 7 bases, with 5 bases between them. Combining the CDR3 with reference TRBV5-4 and TRBJ2-7 gives the whole variable domain ETGVTQSPTHLIKTRGQQVTLRCSSQSGHNTVSWYQQALGQGPQFIFQYYREEENGRGNFPPRFSGLQFPNYSSELNVNALELDDSALYLCASSLGAEQYFGPGTRLTVT.

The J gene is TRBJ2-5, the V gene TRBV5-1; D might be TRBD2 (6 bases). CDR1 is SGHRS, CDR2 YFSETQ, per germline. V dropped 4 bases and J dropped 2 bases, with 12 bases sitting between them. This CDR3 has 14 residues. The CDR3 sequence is CASSGGFIQETQYF. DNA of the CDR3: TGCGCCAGCAGCGGGGGGTTTATACAAGAGACCCAGTACTTC.

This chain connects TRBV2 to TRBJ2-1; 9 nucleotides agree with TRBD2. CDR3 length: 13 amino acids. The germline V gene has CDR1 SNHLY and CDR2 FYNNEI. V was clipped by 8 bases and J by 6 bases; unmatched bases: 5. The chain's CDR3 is CASHGLAFNEQFF. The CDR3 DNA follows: TGTGCCAGCCATGGACTAGCGTTCAATGAGCAGTTCTTC.

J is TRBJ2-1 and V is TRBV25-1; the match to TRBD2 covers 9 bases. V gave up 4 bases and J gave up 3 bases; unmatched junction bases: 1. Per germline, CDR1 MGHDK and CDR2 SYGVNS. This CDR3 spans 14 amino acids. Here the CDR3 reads CASSGSGGYNEQFF. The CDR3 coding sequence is TGTGCCAGCAGTGGTAGCGGGGGCTACAATGAGCAGTTCTTC.

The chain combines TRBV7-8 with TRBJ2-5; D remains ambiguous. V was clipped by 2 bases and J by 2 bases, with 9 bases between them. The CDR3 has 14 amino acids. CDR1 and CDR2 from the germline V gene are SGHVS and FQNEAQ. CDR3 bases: TGTGCCAGCAGCTTACGCGACCTTCAAGAGACCCAGTACTTC. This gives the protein CASSLRDLQETQYF. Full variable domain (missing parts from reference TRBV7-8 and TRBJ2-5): GAGVSQSPRYKVAKRGQDVALRCDPISGHVSLFWYQQALGQGPEFLTYFQNEAQLDKSGLPSDRFFAERPEGSVSTLKIQRTQQEDSAVYLCASSLRDLQETQYFGPGTRLLVL.

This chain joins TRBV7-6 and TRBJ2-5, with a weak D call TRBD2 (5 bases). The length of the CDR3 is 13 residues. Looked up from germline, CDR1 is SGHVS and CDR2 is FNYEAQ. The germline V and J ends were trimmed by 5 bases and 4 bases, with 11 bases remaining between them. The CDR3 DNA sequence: TGTGCCAGCAGCAGCGGCTCGGGAGAGACCCAGTACTTC. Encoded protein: CASSSGSGETQYF.